This T cell receptor (beta chain) comes out of a study of shared clonotypes between healthy human individuals. The CDR3 sequence is 13 residues long. CDR1 is MDHEN, CDR2 SYDVKM, per germline. Trimming shortened V by 2 bases and J by 5 bases, and 10 bases separated the two germline ends. Study-wide findings and caveats: In the sorted subsets, rarefaction showed sequencing was incomplete despite large depth.

The authors ran the assay at deep level. The genomic DNA of each subset was split evenly across several immunoSEQ plates. How the authors handled the data: Junction-only immunoSEQ sequences carried no quality scores, so filtering differed. Clones were read by immunoSEQ multiplex PCR, and TCRdb kept only the in-frame ones, dropping some. V, J and clone size were drawn from that table, and D and trimming were deduced from the DNA. The repertoire consists of about 1 million clones, with around 78% occurring once and the leading ten covering more than 0.45%. Comments on this clone: Its matching antigen is unknown.

J is TRBJ2-7 and V is TRBV28; TRBD1 or TRBD2 may be the D gene (5 bases each). The sample was memory CD4+ T cells from PBMCs. Subset indicated: CD45RA-negative fraction. This clonotype was sampled from a man between 18 and 35 years old in good health. Some clones in this sample may be carry-over from other donors' samples. The CDR3 reads CASSLTGDHEQYF. In DNA form, the CDR3 reads TGTGCCAGCAGTTTAACCGGGGACCACGAGCAGTACTTC.